This T cell receptor (beta chain) was obtained from a study of intratumoral heterogeneity in liver cancer. Tumour samples came from separate, distinct regions of the hepatocellular carcinoma nodule. Sampled areas showed no macroscopic evidence of necrosis or hemorrhage. Comments on this clone: The antigen remains undetermined.

Findings of the study overall: Tumor-infiltrating lymphocytes were acknowledged as under-represented in the sampling. In each patient, region a exceeded region b in unique T-cell expansions. Overall T cell clonality did not differ significantly between tumor regions.

This CDR3 contains 16 residues. Data came from immunoSEQ multiplex PCR; TCRdb stores just in-frame clones and leaves some out. This sample has around 2,900 clones, with 71% found just once. This specimen consisted of tumor tissue, obtained before any cancer treatment. The rearrangement links TRBV7-5 to TRBJ2-1; the listed D gene, TRBD1, was not tested against the DNA. TRBV7-5 represents a pseudogene. The TCR originated in a woman in her 70s with hepatocellular carcinoma. CDR3 sequence: CARSLAGQGSHNEQFF. The CDR3 coding sequence is TGTGCCAGAAGCTTAGCGGGGCAGGGGTCCCACAATGAGCAGTTCTTC.